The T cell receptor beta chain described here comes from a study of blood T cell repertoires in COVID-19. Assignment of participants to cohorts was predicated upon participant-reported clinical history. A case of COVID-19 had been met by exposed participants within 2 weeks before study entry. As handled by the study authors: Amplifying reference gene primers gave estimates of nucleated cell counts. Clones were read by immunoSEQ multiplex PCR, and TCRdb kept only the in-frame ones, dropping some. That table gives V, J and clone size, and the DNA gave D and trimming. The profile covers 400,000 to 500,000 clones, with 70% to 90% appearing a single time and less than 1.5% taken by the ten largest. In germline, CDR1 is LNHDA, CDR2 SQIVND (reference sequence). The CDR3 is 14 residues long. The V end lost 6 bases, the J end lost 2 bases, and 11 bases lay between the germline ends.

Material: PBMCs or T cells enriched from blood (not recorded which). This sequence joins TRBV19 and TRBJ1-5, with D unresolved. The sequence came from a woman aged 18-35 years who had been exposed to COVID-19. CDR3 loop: CASRRELGNQPQHF. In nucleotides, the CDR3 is TGTGCCAGTAGACGGGAATTGGGCAATCAGCCCCAGCATTTT.